This entry lists 7 T cell receptor beta chains sequenced from one sample in a study of cytomegalovirus exposure and HLA in healthy donors. The PCR had 60 Vbeta and 13 Jbeta primers. Clones were sequenced by immunoSEQ multiplex PCR, and TCRdb holds only the in-frame ones, with some missing. The top ten hold about 2% of the sample, which has 95,000 to 150,000 clones, 15% seen once. Sequenced sample: PBMCs. These receptors all come from a woman aged 18-35 years in good health and CMV-seronegative.

This clone was observed many times. V usage is TRBV10-1 and J usage is TRBJ2-5; D not certain. V was shortened by 6 bases and J by 13 bases, with 12 bases between the two germline ends. The CDR3 extends over 10 amino acids. Germline V gene data show CDR1 as WNHNN and CDR2 as SYGVQD (reference sequence). CDR3 amino acids: CASRIREAYF. The CDR3 nucleotides are TGCGCCAGCAGGATCCGAGAGGCGTACTTC.

This clone has only a few counts. The chain links TRBV2 to TRBJ2-7, with 9 nucleotides matching TRBD1. CDR3 length equals 13 residues. The germline CDR1 and CDR2 sequences are SNHLY and FYNNEI. Losses at the gene ends were 8 bases for V and 2 bases for J; bases not matched to a gene: 4. CDR3 nucleotides: TGTGCCAGCTTACAGGGGGCCCCCTACGAGCAGTACTTC. It codes for CASLQGAPYEQYF.

This clone was detected a few times. The rearrangement joins TRBV7-3 to TRBJ2-5; TRBD1 matches at 8 bases. The V gene end was trimmed by 5 bases and the J gene end by 0 bases; junction bases not matched to a gene: 8. The CDR3 has 16 residues. The V gene's germline CDR1 is SGHTA and CDR2 FQGTGA. The CDR3 reads CASSRRDRRYQETQYF. The CDR3 nucleotides read TGTGCCAGCAGCCGCCGGGACAGGCGGTACCAAGAGACCCAGTACTTC.

The chain carries TRBV5-1 and TRBJ2-7; TRBD2 matches at 8 bases. The J segment lost 0 bases and the V segment lost 4 bases, leaving 6 bases of the junction unmatched. Germline assignment: CDR1 SGHRS and CDR2 YFSETQ. This CDR3 is built from 15 residues. CDR3 region: CASSPTGTSSYEQYF. CDR3 in DNA: TGCGCCAGCAGCCCAACCGGGACTAGCTCCTACGAGCAGTACTTC.

This clone came up a few times. The chain employs TRBV7-8 and TRBJ1-2; D is unclear. With 1 base removed from V and 4 bases from J, the gap between germline ends came to 13 bases. CDR1 is SGHVS and CDR2 is FQNEAQ in the germline V gene. The CDR3 totals 15 residues. DNA of the CDR3: TGTGCCAGCAGCTTAGATCGTTCTACGGTCTATGGCTACACCTTC. This sequence encodes CASSLDRSTVYGYTF.

This clone was observed a few times. This chain joins TRBV19 and TRBJ1-5; weak D call: TRBD1 (6 bases). This CDR3 region has 13 residues. V was pared by 1 base and J by 6 bases, with 7 bases between. The V gene's germline CDR1 is LNHDA and CDR2 SQIVND (reference sequence). For the CDR3, the DNA is TGTGCCAGTAGTATAGCAGGGGTTCAGCCCCAGCATTTT. Translating it yields CASSIAGVQPQHF.

This clone came up a few times. The identical CDR3 is also encoded by other nucleotide sequences in the sample. V is TRBV28 and J is TRBJ1-5; 8 bases line up with TRBD1. The CDR3 length is 14 residues. V was pared by 5 bases and J by 3 bases, with 3 bases of the junction left unmatched. CDR1 is MDHEN and CDR2 is SYDVKM in the germline V gene. In DNA form, the CDR3 reads TGTGCCAGCAGTCGGGGACAGGACAATCAGCCCCAGCATTTT. It yields the protein CASSRGQDNQPQHF.